The T cell receptor beta chain under discussion was sequenced for a study of a mutant IDH1 vaccine in newly diagnosed glioma. Study-wide background: Patients arrived already treated with radiotherapy, temozolomide, or both, most having had both.

Specified time point: baseline, week 1 (first vaccination visit). The treatment here: pre-vaccination baseline after standard-of-care therapy. TCRdb keeps only in-frame clones here, not all; method: immunoSEQ multiplex PCR. Of approximately 88,000 clones detected, around three quarters appear once; the ten largest clones hold approximately 7.9%. The clonotype was recovered from a man between 40 and 49 years old with glioma. Specimen: PBMCs, collected from a glioma patient treated with radiotherapy, temozolomide or both.

CDR3 nucleotides: TGTGCCAGCTTTGACGACAGCCAAGAGACCCAGTACTTC. Its translation: CASFDDSQETQYF. J is TRBJ2-5 and V is TRBV28; TRBD1 is a possible D gene (5 bases). V shed 8 bases and J shed 1 base, with 11 bases lying between them. The CDR3 has 13 amino acids. The germline V gene encodes CDR1 MDHEN and CDR2 SYDVKM.